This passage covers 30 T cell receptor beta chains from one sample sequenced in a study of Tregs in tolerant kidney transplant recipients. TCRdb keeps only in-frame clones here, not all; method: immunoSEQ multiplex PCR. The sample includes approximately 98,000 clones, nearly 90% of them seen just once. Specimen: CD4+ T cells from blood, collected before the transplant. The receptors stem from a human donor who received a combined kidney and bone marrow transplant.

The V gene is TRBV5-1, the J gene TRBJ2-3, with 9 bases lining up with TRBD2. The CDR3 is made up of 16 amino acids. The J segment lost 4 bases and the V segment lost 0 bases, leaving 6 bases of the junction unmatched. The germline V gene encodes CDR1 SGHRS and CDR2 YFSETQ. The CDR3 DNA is TGCGCCAGCAGCTTGGAGGGGCGGGGGGGCGCAGATACGCAGTATTTT. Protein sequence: CASSLEGRGGADTQYF.

The CDR3 sequence is CASSPGGLTDTGELFF. CDR3 in DNA: TGTGCCAGCAGCCCCGGGGGACTGACCGACACCGGGGAGCTGTTTTTT. The chain combines TRBV27 with TRBJ2-2; D might be TRBD2 (6 bases). The CDR3 extends over 16 amino acids. CDR1 is MNHEY and CDR2 is SMNVEV in the germline V gene (reference sequence). V lost 6 bases, J lost 3 bases, and 17 bases lay in between.

This CDR3 reads CASSLYAAGGSYEQYF. DNA for the CDR3: TGTGCCAGCAGCTTATACGCGGCAGGGGGGTCCTACGAGCAGTACTTC. The chain links TRBV11-2 to TRBJ2-7; a possible D gene is TRBD1 (7 bases). Germline V lookup: CDR1 SGHAT, CDR2 FQNNGV. CDR3 size: 16 residues. V was shortened by 2 bases and J by 1 base, with 15 bases between the two germline ends.

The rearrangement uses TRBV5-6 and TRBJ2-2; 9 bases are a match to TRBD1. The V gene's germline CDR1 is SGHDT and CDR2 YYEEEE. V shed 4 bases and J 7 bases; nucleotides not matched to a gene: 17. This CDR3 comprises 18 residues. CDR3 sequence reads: CASSGSGTGFFKDGELFF. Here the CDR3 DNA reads TGTGCCAGCAGCGGATCCGGGACAGGGTTTTTTAAGGACGGGGAGCTGTTTTTT.

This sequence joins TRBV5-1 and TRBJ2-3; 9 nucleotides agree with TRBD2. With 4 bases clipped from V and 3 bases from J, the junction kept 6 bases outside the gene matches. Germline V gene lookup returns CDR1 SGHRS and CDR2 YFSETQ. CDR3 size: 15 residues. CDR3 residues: CASSAVGLATDTQYF. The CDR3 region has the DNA TGCGCCAGCAGCGCCGTGGGACTAGCTACAGATACGCAGTATTTT. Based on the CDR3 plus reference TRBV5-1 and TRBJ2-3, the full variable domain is KAGVTQTPRYLIKTRGQQVTLSCSPISGHRSVSWYQQTPGQGLQFLFEYFSETQRNKGNFPGRFSGRQFSNSRSEMNVSTLELGDSALYLCASSAVGLATDTQYFGPGTRLTVL.

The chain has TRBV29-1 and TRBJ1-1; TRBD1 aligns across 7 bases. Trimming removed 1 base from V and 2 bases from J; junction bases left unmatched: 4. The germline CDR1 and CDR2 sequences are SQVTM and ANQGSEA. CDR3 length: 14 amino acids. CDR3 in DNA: TGCAGCGTTGAAGTGGGACAGTTTAACACTGAAGCTTTCTTT. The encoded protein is CSVEVGQFNTEAFF. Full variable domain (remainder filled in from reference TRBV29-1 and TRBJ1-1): SAVISQKPSRDICQRGTSLTIQCQVDSQVTMMFWYRQQPGQSLTLIATANQGSEATYESGFVIDKFPISRPNLTFSTLTVSNMSPEDSSIYLCSVEVGQFNTEAFFGQGTRLTVV.

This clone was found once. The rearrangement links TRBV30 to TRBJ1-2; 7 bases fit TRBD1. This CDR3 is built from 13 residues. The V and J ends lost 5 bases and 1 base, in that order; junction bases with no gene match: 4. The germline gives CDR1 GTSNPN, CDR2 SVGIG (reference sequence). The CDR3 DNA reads TGTGCCTGGGGGGGACAGAGTAACTATGGCTACACCTTC. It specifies CAWGGQSNYGYTF.

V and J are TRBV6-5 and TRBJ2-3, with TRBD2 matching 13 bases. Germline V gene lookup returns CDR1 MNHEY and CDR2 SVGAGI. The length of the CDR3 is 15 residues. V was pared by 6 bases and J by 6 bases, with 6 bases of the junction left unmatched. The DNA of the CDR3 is TGTGCCAGCAGCTACGGACTAGCGGGGGTGGATACGCAGTATTTT. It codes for CASSYGLAGVDTQYF.

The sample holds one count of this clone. The CDR3 spells CASRGDIYEKLFF. The CDR3 region has the DNA TGTGCCAGCAGAGGGGACATTTATGAAAAACTGTTTTTT. The rearrangement uses TRBV6-1 and TRBJ1-4, with D possibly TRBD1 on 6 matching bases. With 6 bases removed from V and 6 bases from J, the gap between germline ends came to 11 bases. The germline V gene has CDR1 MNHNS and CDR2 SASEGT. This CDR3 spans 13 amino acids.

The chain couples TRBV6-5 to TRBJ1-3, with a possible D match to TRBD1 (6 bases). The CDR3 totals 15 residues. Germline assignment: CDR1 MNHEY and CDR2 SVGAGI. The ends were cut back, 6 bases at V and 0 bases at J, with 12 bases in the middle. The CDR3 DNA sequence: TGTGCCAGCAGGGTCGGGGGGCTCTCTGGAAACACCATATATTTT. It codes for CASRVGGLSGNTIYF.

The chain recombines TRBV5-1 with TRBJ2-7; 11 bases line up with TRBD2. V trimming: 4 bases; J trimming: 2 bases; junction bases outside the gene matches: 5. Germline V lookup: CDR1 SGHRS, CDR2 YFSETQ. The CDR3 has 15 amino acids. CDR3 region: CASSTGTSGAYEQYF. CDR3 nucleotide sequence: TGCGCCAGCAGCACTGGGACTAGCGGAGCCTACGAGCAGTACTTC.

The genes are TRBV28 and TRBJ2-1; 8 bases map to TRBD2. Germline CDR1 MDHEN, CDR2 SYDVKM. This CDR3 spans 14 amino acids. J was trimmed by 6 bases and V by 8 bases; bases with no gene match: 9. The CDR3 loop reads CASQPPGGANEQFF. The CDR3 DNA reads TGTGCCAGCCAACCCCCGGGAGGGGCCAATGAGCAGTTCTTC.

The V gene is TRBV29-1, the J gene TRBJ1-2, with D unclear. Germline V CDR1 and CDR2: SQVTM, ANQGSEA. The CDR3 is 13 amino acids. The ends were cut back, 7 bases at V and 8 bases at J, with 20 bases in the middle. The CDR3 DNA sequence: TGCAGCGGTGAGGTCGGGTCTGTGCACGGCTACACCTTC. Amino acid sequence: CSGEVGSVHGYTF.

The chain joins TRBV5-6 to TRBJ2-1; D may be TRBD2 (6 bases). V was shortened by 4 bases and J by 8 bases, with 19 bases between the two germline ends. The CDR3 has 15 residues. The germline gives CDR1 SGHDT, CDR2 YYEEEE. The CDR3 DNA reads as TGTGCCAGCAGCCCCTCCCCCGTCGGGGGATATGAGCAGTTCTTC. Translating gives CASSPSPVGGYEQFF.

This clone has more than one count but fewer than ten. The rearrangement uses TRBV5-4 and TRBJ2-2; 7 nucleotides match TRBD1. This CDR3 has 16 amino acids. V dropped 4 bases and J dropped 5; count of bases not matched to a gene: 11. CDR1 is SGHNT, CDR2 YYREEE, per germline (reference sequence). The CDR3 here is CASSIQDRRKTGELFF. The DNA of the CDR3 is TGTGCCAGCAGCATTCAGGACAGGAGAAAGACCGGGGAGCTGTTTTTT.

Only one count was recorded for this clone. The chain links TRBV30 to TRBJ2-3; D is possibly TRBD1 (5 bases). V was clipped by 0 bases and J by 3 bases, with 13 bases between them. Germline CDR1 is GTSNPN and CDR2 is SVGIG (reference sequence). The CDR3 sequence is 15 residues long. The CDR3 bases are TGTGCCTGGAGTGTAGGCAGGGTGATAACAGATACGCAGTATTTT. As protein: CAWSVGRVITDTQYF.

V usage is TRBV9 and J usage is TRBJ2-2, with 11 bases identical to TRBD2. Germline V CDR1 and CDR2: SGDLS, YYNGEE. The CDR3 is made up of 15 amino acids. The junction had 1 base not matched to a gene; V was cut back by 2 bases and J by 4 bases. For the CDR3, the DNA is TGTGCCAGCAGCGTTAGCGGGAGGGCCACCGGGGAGCTGTTTTTT. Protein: CASSVSGRATGELFF.

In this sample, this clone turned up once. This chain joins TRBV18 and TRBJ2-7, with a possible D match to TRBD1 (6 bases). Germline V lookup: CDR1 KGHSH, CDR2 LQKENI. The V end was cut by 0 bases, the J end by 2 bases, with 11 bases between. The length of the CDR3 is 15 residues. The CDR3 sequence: CASSPPSQGAYEQYF. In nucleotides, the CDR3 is TGTGCCAGCTCACCACCGTCACAGGGTGCCTACGAGCAGTACTTC.

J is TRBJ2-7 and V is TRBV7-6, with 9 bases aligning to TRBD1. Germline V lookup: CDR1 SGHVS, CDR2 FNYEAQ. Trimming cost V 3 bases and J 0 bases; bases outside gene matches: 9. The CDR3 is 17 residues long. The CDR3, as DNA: TGTGCCAGCAGCTTGAGTCGACAGGGGGGGGACTCCTACGAGCAGTACTTC. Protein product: CASSLSRQGGDSYEQYF.

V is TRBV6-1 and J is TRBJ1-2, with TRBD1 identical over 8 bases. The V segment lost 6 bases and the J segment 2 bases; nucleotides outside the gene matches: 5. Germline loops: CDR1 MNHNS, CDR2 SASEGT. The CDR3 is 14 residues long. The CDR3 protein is CASRRTGSNYGYTF. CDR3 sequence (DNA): TGTGCCAGCAGGCGGACAGGGTCCAACTATGGCTACACCTTC.

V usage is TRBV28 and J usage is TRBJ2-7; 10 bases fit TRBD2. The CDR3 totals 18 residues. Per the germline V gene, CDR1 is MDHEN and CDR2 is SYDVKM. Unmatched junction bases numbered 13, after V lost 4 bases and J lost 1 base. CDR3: CASSSRLAGRVTSYEQYF. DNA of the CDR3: TGTGCCAGCAGTTCGCGACTAGCGGGTAGGGTCACGTCCTACGAGCAGTACTTC.

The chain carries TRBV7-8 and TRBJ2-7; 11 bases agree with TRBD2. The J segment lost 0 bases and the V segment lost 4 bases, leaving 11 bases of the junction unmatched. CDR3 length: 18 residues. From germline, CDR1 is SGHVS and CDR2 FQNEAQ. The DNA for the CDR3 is TGTGCCAGCAGCTACTCGGCTAGCGGGGGGCTAAACTCCTACGAGCAGTACTTC. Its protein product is CASSYSASGGLNSYEQYF.

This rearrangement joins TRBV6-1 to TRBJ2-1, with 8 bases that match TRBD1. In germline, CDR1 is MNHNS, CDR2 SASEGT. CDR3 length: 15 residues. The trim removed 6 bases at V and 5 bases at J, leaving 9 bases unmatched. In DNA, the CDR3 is TGTGCCAGCAGGAGTGGAAACAGGGGGAACAATGAGCAGTTCTTC. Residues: CASRSGNRGNNEQFF.

The CDR3 DNA follows: TGTGCCACACACAGGGGGCACAAGAACTATGGCTACACCTTC. Encoded protein: CATHRGHKNYGYTF. The genes are TRBV6-5 and TRBJ1-2; TRBD1 agrees at 9 bases. CDR1 is MNHEY and CDR2 is SVGAGI in the germline V gene. V was pared by 10 bases and J by 2 bases, with 8 bases of the junction left unmatched. This CDR3 contains 14 residues.

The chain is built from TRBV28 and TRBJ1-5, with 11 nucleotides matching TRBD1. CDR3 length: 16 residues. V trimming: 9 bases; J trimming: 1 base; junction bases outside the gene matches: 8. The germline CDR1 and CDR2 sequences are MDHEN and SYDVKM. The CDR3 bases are TGTGCCAGTTCGGCTGGGGACAGGGGGAGCAATCAGCCCCAGCATTTT. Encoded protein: CASSAGDRGSNQPQHF.

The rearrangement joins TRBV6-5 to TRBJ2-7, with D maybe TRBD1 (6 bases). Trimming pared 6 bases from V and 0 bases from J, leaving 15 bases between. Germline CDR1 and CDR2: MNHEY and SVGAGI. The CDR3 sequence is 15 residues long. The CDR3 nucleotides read TGTGCCAGCAGCACCCGACAGGCCTTCTCCTACGAGCAGTACTTC. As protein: CASSTRQAFSYEQYF.

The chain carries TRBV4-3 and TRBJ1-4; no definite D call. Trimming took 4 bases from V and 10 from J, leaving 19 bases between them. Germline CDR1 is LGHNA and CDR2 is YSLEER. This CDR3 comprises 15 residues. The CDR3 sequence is CASSPLVSEGGKLFF. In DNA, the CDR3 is TGCGCCAGCAGCCCTCTAGTCTCAGAGGGAGGAAAACTGTTTTTT.

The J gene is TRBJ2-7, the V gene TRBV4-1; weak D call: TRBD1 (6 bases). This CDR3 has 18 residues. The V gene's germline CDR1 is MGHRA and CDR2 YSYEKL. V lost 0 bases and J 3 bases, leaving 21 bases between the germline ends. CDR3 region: CASSQEAGVVGLVYEQYF. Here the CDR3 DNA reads TGCGCCAGCAGCCAAGAGGCAGGGGTAGTCGGATTAGTCTACGAGCAGTACTTC.

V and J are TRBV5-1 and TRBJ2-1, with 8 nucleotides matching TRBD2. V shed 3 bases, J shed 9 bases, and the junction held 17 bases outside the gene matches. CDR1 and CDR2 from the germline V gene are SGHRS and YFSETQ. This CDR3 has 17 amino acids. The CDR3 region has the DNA TGCGCCAGCAGCTCCTCCCCGGGACTAGGGTCCCCCGGTGAGCAGTTCTTC. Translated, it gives CASSSSPGLGSPGEQFF.

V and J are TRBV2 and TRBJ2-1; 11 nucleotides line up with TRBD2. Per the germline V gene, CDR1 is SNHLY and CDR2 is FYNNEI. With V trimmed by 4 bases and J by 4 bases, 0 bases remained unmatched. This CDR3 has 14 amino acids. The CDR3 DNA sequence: TGTGCCAGCAGTGGACTAGCGGGATACAATGAGCAGTTCTTC. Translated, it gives CASSGLAGYNEQFF.